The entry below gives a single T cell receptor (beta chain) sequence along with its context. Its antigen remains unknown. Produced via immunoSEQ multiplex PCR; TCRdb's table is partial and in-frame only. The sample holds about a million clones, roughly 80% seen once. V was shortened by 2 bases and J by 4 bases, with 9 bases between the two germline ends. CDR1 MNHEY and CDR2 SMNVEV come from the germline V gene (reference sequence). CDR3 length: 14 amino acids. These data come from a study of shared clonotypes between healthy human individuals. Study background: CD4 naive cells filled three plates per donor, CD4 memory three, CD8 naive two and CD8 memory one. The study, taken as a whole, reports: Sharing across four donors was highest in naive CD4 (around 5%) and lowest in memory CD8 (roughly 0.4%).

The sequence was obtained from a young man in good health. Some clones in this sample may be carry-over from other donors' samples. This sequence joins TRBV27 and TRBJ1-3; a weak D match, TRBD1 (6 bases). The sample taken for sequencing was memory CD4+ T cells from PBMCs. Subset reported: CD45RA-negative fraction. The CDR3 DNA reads TGTGCCAGCAGTTTACGGGGGCCAGGAAACACCATATATTTT. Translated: CASSLRGPGNTIYF.